This T cell receptor (beta chain) was recovered during a study of T cells after yellow fever vaccination. The overall study: Fractions of limited cellularity were prepared by means of SMART-Seq v4 Ultra Low Input. Study conclusions and caveats: The CD4 and CD8 compartments had a small share of their clonotypes in common.

This clonotype was detected only once. Its antigen remains unknown. For TCR, cDNA came from 5'RACE template switching, which added a universal primer site and UMIs. TCRdb redid the calling of the 5' RACE reads with MiXCR, one entry per CDR3 protein. The sample has 450,000 to 650,000 distinct CDR3 sequences; 20% to 25% are singletons. This clonotype originated in a man between 18 and 35 years old who received the YFV17D yellow fever vaccine. The sample consisted of PBMCs, taken approximately 20 days after the first yellow fever vaccination.

CDR3 DNA: TGTGCCAGCAGCTTCGGGACAGATTCACCCCTCCACTTT. Translated, it gives CASSFGTDSPLHF. The genes are TRBV7-9 and TRBJ1-6; 7 bases align to TRBD1. After removal of 3 bases from V and 8 bases from J, the junction contained 1 base not matched to a gene. The germline gives CDR1 SEHNR, CDR2 FQNEAQ (reference sequence). The CDR3 has 13 residues.